This is a list of T cell receptor beta chains from one sample in a study of cytomegalovirus exposure and HLA in healthy donors. Clones were read by immunoSEQ multiplex PCR, and TCRdb kept only the in-frame ones, dropping some. Among approximately 120,000 clones listed, approximately 79% were seen once. The sequenced sample consisted of PBMCs. All receptors come from a man aged 30 to 39 in good health and CMV-seronegative. Both conserved end residues are part of each CDR3. D genes are given only for firm matches. Clone size is given for some rows only: seen once, a few or many times, or a class if the clone is expanded.

d_call	v_call	clone_size	j_call	cdr3_aa	cdr3_nt
-	TRBV4-2	-	TRBJ2-6	CASMREVSGANVLTF	TGTGCCAGCATGCGAGAAGTCTCTGGGGCCAACGTCCTGACTTTC
TRBD2	TRBV2	few	TRBJ2-3	CASSEWGGGSFRDTQYF	TGTGCCAGCAGTGAATGGGGCGGGGGGTCATTCCGAGATACGCAGTATTTT
TRBD1	TRBV7-2	-	TRBJ1-5	CASSLWGQGTNQPQHF	TGTGCCAGCAGCTTATGGGGACAGGGCACTAATCAGCCCCAGCATTTT
-	TRBV9	-	TRBJ2-2	CASTPQVGTGELFF	TGTGCCAGCACCCCACAGGTTGGCACCGGGGAGCTGTTTTTT
-	TRBV19	once	TRBJ1-2	CASTGSPYGYTF	TGTGCCAGCACAGGGTCTCCCTATGGCTACACCTTC
TRBD1	TRBV18	-	TRBJ2-7	CASSPGQGASEQYF	TGTGCCAGCTCACCGGGACAGGGGGCCAGCGAGCAGTACTTC
-	TRBV6-1	-	TRBJ2-7	CASSQGQIYEQYF	TGTGCCAGCAGTCAAGGACAGATCTACGAGCAGTACTTC
-	TRBV6-5	-	TRBJ1-2	CASSYTAGGDYGYTF	TGTGCCAGCAGTTACACCGCGGGGGGGGACTATGGCTACACCTTC
-	TRBV7-3	few	TRBJ1-1	CASSLAGGREAFF	TGTGCCAGCAGCTTAGCGGGTGGACGTGAAGCTTTCTTT
TRBD1	TRBV19	few	TRBJ2-3	CASSTTPGQGADTQYF	TGTGCCAGTAGTACCACACCGGGACAGGGGGCAGATACGCAGTATTTT
TRBD1	TRBV9	-	TRBJ2-7	CASSPGQATYEQYF	TGTGCCAGCAGCCCAGGACAGGCGACCTACGAGCAGTACTTC
-	TRBV4-1	-	TRBJ1-1	CASSPRRATEAFF	TGCGCCAGCAGCCCAAGGAGGGCCACTGAAGCTTTCTTT
-	TRBV9	-	TRBJ2-3	CASSVEGSTDTQYF	TGTGCCAGCAGCGTAGAGGGGAGCACAGATACGCAGTATTTT
-	TRBV4-3	few	TRBJ1-4	CASSSLGGEKLFF	TGCGCCAGCAGCTCCCTGGGGGGTGAAAAACTGTTTTTT
-	TRBV27	few	TRBJ2-7	CASSSHDGDEQYF	TGTGCCAGCAGTTCGCACGACGGGGACGAGCAGTACTTC
-	TRBV5-1	few	TRBJ1-2	CASSLAGEYGYTF	TGCGCCAGCAGCTTGGCCGGAGAGTATGGCTACACCTTC
TRBD1	TRBV5-8	-	TRBJ2-7	CASSPDRGLLYEQYF	TGTGCCAGCAGCCCGGACAGGGGGCTACTCTACGAGCAGTACTTC
TRBD1	TRBV27	-	TRBJ2-6	CASSYRGSGANVLTF	TGTGCCAGCAGCTACAGGGGCTCTGGGGCCAACGTCCTGACTTTC
-	TRBV9	-	TRBJ2-2	CASSVLYTGELFF	TGTGCCAGCAGCGTCCTATACACCGGGGAGCTGTTTTTT
-	TRBV10-3	-	TRBJ1-3	CAISESTGSGNTIYF	TGTGCCATCAGTGAGTCCACGGGCTCTGGAAACACCATATATTTT
TRBD1	TRBV7-8	once	TRBJ1-2	CASSLQGAGYGYTF	TGTGCCAGCAGCCTACAGGGGGCCGGCTATGGCTACACCTTC
-	TRBV10-2	-	TRBJ1-4	CASSDRQVEKLFF	TGCGCCAGCAGTGATCGACAGGTAGAAAAACTGTTTTTT
TRBD1	TRBV2	-	TRBJ1-2	CASSRWQGAKGYTF	TGTGCCAGCAGTCGTTGGCAGGGGGCGAAGGGCTACACCTTC